The 16 T cell receptor beta chains below were found in one sample sequenced in a study of T cell changes during pregnancy in multiple sclerosis (dated by TCRdb to between 2019 and 2020). Library preparation used the immunoSEQ multiplex PCR assay. In its TCRdb copy, this immuneACCESS table keeps in-frame sequences only and misses some clones. Where compared with another copy, unresolved V genes explain less than half of these, and the others have no known cause. The sample records 75,000 to 95,000 clones, 93% of which are singletons. The top ten constitute 2.5% to 3% of the sample. Sequenced material: peripheral blood, taken in the second trimester of pregnancy. These receptors originate from a female donor with multiple sclerosis, enrolled in a pregnancy study.

The V gene is TRBV2, the J gene TRBJ1-6; D is uncertain. The CDR3 spans 19 residues. Germline V gives CDR1 SNHLY, CDR2 FYNNEI. V lost 6 bases and J 0 bases, leaving 21 bases between the germline ends. CDR3 sequence (DNA): TGTGCCAGCAGCTCGAGTAAAACCTTCGGTTTCTCCTATAATTCACCCCTCCACTTT. Protein: CASSSSKTFGFSYNSPLHF.

V is TRBV6-5 and J is TRBJ1-1, with 7 bases that match TRBD1. The CDR3 is 14 amino acids. V trimming: 5 bases; J trimming: 6 bases; junction bases outside the gene matches: 9. Germline loops: CDR1 MNHEY, CDR2 SVGAGI. The CDR3 DNA is TGTGCCAGCAGTCTGACAGGGCTCGAGGCTGAAGCTTTCTTT. This gives the protein CASSLTGLEAEAFF.

The chain recombines TRBV18 with TRBJ2-3; no clear D gene. Trimming stripped 6 bases from V and 0 bases from J, with 10 bases between. The CDR3 spans 14 residues. Germline-derived CDR1 and CDR2 are KGHSH and LQKENI. CDR3 loop: CASSPTESTDTQYF. The CDR3 nucleotides read TGTGCCAGCTCGCCGACTGAAAGCACAGATACGCAGTATTTT.

The chain has TRBV7-2 and TRBJ2-2, with unresolved D. The CDR3 extends over 15 amino acids. Germline CDR1 and CDR2: SGHTA and FQGNSA. The V end lost 2 bases, the J end lost 7 bases, and 14 bases lay between the germline ends. This CDR3 reads CASSLLRSLNGELFF. The CDR3 bases are TGTGCCAGCAGCTTATTGCGGTCACTCAACGGGGAGCTGTTTTTT. The full variable domain, rest sourced from reference TRBV7-2 and TRBJ2-2, is GAGVSQSPSNKVTEKGKDVELRCDPISGHTALYWYRQSLGQGLEFLIYFQGNSAPDKSGLPSDRFSAERTGGSVSTLTIQRTQQEDSAVYLCASSLLRSLNGELFFGEGSRLTVL.

The V call is TRBV5-1, the J call TRBJ2-1; 9 nucleotides match TRBD2. Germline V gene sequence: CDR1 SGHRS, CDR2 YFSETQ. The trim removed 4 bases at V and 1 base at J, leaving 12 bases unmatched. This CDR3 spans 18 amino acids. CDR3 sequence (DNA): TGCGCCAGCAGCCCGCCGTCGGAGCTAGCGGGGTCCTACAATGAGCAGTTCTTC. Residues: CASSPPSELAGSYNEQFF.

The chain joins TRBV9 to TRBJ1-2, with 7 bases lining up with TRBD1. The CDR3 extends over 13 amino acids. Trimming removed 3 bases from V and 6 bases from J; junction bases left unmatched: 5. Per germline, CDR1 SGDLS and CDR2 YYNGEE. CDR3 DNA: TGTGCCAGCAGCGAAATAGACAGGGATGGCTACACCTTC. Translating it yields CASSEIDRDGYTF.

This chain uses TRBV6-1 with TRBJ1-5; a possible D gene is TRBD1 (5 bases). The CDR3 contains 17 residues. The V end was cut by 0 bases, the J end by 0 bases, with 12 bases between. The germline V gene encodes CDR1 MNHNS and CDR2 SASEGT. The CDR3 nucleotides read TGTGCCAGCAGTGAAGCGGGAGGGGTCTATAGCAATCAGCCCCAGCATTTT. This encodes CASSEAGGVYSNQPQHF.

This chain connects TRBV7-9 to TRBJ2-2, with no clear D. The germline gives CDR1 SEHNR, CDR2 FQNEAQ (reference sequence). This CDR3 spans 16 amino acids. V was trimmed by 1 base and J by 4 bases, leaving 13 bases between them. DNA of the CDR3: TGTGCCAGCAGCTTAGTCACAGATGCTGGCACCGGGGAGCTGTTTTTT. This sequence encodes CASSLVTDAGTGELFF.

The chain links TRBV27 to TRBJ2-1, with D tentatively TRBD1 (5 bases). V shed 4 bases and J shed 0 bases, with 10 bases lying between them. The CDR3 sequence is 15 residues long. Germline V lookup: CDR1 MNHEY, CDR2 SMNVEV (reference sequence). In nucleotides, the CDR3 is TGTGCCAGCAGTTATCGACAGACCTCCTACAATGAGCAGTTCTTC. This codes for CASSYRQTSYNEQFF.

This chain connects TRBV4-1 to TRBJ2-1; D unresolved. The CDR3 runs 15 residues. The V end was cut by 0 bases, the J end by 1 base, with 7 bases between. Germline V gives CDR1 MGHRA, CDR2 YSYEKL. CDR3 residues: CASSQEVQSYNEQFF. The DNA for the CDR3 is TGCGCCAGCAGCCAAGAGGTACAGTCCTACAATGAGCAGTTCTTC.

This sequence joins TRBV11-2 and TRBJ2-3; D is unclear. This CDR3 has 14 amino acids. The germline V gene has CDR1 SGHAT and CDR2 FQNNGV. With 3 bases removed from V and 1 base from J, the gap between germline ends came to 8 bases. The CDR3: CASSFDRGTDTQYF. The CDR3 DNA reads as TGTGCCAGCAGCTTCGACCGGGGCACAGATACGCAGTATTTT.

V usage is TRBV18 and J usage is TRBJ2-1; 7 nucleotides agree with TRBD1. From germline, CDR1 is KGHSH and CDR2 LQKENI. The CDR3 extends over 13 amino acids. V was clipped by 4 bases and J by 7 bases; unmatched bases: 4. CDR3 amino acids: CASSRQGGNEQFF. In nucleotides, the CDR3 is TGTGCCAGCTCACGACAGGGCGGTAATGAGCAGTTCTTC. The full variable domain, completed using reference TRBV18 and TRBJ2-1, is NAGVMQNPRHLVRRRGQEARLRCSPMKGHSHVYWYRQLPEEGLKFMVYLQKENIIDESGMPKERFSAEFPKEGPSILRIQQVVRGDSAAYFCASSRQGGNEQFFGPGTRLTVL.

The chain recombines TRBV7-9 with TRBJ1-6, with 7 bases fitting TRBD1. V lost 3 bases and J lost 5; bases outside the gene matches: 1. Per the germline V gene, CDR1 is SEHNR and CDR2 is FQNEAQ (reference sequence). The CDR3 runs to 14 residues. For the CDR3, the DNA is TGTGCCAGCAGCTTTGGGACAGATAATTCACCCCTCCACTTT. Its translation is CASSFGTDNSPLHF. The whole variable domain, remainder taken from reference TRBV7-9 and TRBJ1-6, is DTGVSQNPRHKITKRGQNVTFRCDPISEHNRLYWYRQTLGQGPEFLTYFQNEAQLEKSRLLSDRFSAERPKGSFSTLEIQRTEQGDSAMYLCASSFGTDNSPLHFGNGTRLTVT.

This clone was counted only a few times. The chain combines TRBV2 with TRBJ2-2, with 8 bases that match TRBD2. The V and J ends lost 11 bases and 6 bases, in that order; junction bases with no gene match: 8. The CDR3 contains 13 residues. Looked up from germline, CDR1 is SNHLY and CDR2 is FYNNEI. The CDR3 sequence: CAGSGLVAGELFF. CDR3 nucleotides: TGTGCCGGCTCGGGACTAGTCGCCGGGGAGCTGTTTTTT.

V gene TRBV6-1 combines with J gene TRBJ1-2, with 9 nucleotides matching TRBD1. The CDR3 length is 15 residues. Germline loops: CDR1 MNHNS, CDR2 SASEGT. V shed 3 bases, J shed 4 bases, and the junction held 6 bases outside the gene matches. The chain's CDR3 is CASSEGQGFGYGYTF. The CDR3 nucleotides are TGTGCCAGCAGTGAGGGACAGGGCTTTGGCTATGGCTACACCTTC.

This sequence joins TRBV25-1 and TRBJ2-2, with unresolved D. V was trimmed by 4 bases and J by 3 bases, leaving 6 bases between them. This CDR3 spans 13 amino acids. In germline, CDR1 is MGHDK, CDR2 SYGVNS. CDR3 protein: CASSVRDTGELFF. CDR3 nucleotide sequence: TGTGCCAGCAGTGTACGGGACACCGGGGAGCTGTTTTTT.